The clone carrying this T cell receptor beta chain was seen only a few times. Its antigen is unidentified. This CDR3 is 17 amino acids long. V dropped 1 base and J dropped 10 bases, with 23 bases sitting between them. From germline, CDR1 is LNHNV and CDR2 YYDKDF (reference sequence). Template switching with 5'RACE generated the TCR cDNA and added a universal primer site and UMIs. One entry per CDR3 protein results from TCRdb running MiXCR on the 5' RACE reads. The data hold 230,000 or so distinct CDR3 sequences, with about 7% observed a single time. The data originate from a study of T cells after yellow fever vaccination. General study points: High-abundance clonotypes from the bulk population could contaminate FACS-sorted repertoires.

The V call is TRBV15, the J call TRBJ2-1; the D gene is possibly TRBD2 (6 bases). The sample in question was CD4+ T cells sorted from PBMCs, obtained on the day of the yellow fever booster vaccination. The source is a man aged 25-45 years who received the YFV17D yellow fever vaccine. CDR3 region: CATSRVGNARLGREQFF. The CDR3, as DNA: TGTGCCACCAGCAGAGTGGGGAATGCCCGACTAGGCAGGGAGCAGTTCTTC. The full variable domain, completed using reference TRBV15 and TRBJ2-1, is DAMVIQNPRYQVTQFGKPVTLSCSQTLNHNVMYWYQQKSSQAPKLLFHYYDKDFNNEADTPDNFQSRRPNTSFCFLDIRSPGLGDTAMYLCATSRVGNARLGREQFFGPGTRLTVL.